This entry lists 2 T cell receptor beta chains sequenced from one sample in a study of blood T cell repertoires in COVID-19. The method was immunoSEQ multiplex PCR; TCRdb's version includes in-frame clones alone and lacks a portion of them. Among roughly 200,000 clones listed, 80% to 85% were seen once. Sequenced input: peripheral blood. The origin of the receptors is a middle-aged man with active or convalescent COVID-19.

The chain links TRBV7-6 to TRBJ2-7, with D maybe TRBD1 (6 bases). V lost 1 base and J 3 bases, leaving 13 bases between the germline ends. The CDR3 spans 15 residues. Germline V gene data show CDR1 as SGHVS and CDR2 as FNYEAQ. Here the CDR3 DNA reads TGTGCCAGCAGCTTAGAATATGGGGGCTTCTACGAGCAGTACTTC. It codes for CASSLEYGGFYEQYF.

This chain links TRBV7-2 with TRBJ1-1; tentative D call: TRBD1 (5 bases). V lost 4 bases, J lost 1 base, and 10 bases lay in between. This CDR3 has 14 amino acids. Germline loops: CDR1 SGHTA, CDR2 FQGNSA. CDR3 amino acids: CASSYRRENTEAFF. The CDR3 DNA reads as TGTGCCAGCAGCTACAGGAGGGAGAACACTGAAGCTTTCTTT.